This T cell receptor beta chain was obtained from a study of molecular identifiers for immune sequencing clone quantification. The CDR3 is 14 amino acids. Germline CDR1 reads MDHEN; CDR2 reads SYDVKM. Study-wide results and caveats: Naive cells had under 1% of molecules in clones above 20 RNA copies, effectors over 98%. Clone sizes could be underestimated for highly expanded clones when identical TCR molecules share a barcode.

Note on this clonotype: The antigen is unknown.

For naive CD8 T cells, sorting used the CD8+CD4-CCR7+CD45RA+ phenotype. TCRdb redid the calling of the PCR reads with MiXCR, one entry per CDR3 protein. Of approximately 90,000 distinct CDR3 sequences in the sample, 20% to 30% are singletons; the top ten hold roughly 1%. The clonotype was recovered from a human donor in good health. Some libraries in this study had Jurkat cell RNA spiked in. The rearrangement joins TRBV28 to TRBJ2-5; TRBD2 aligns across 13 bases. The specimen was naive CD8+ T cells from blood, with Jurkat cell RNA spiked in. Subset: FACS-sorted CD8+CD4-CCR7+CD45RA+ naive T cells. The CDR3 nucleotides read TGTGCAGCGGGGCCGACTAGCGGGAGGGAGACCCAGTACTTC. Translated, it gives CAAGPTSGRETQYF.